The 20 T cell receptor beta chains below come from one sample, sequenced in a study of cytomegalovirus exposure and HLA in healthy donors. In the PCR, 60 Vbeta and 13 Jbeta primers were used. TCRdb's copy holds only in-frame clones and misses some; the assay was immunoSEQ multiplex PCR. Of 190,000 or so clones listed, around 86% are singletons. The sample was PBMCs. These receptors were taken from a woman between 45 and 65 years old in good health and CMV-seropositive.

The CDR3 nucleotides are TGTGCCAGTAGTATTAACGGACAAGACCATAGCAATCAGCCCCAGCATTTT. This gives the protein CASSINGQDHSNQPQHF. The chain carries TRBV19 and TRBJ1-5; D may be TRBD1 (5 bases). V was trimmed by 3 bases and J by 0 bases, leaving 15 bases between them. Germline CDR1 and CDR2: LNHDA and SQIVND (reference sequence). The CDR3 has 17 amino acids.

The DNA for the CDR3 is TGTGCCAGCAACCGCCGACAGAACTCCTACGAGCAGTACTTC. Encoded protein: CASNRRQNSYEQYF. This chain connects TRBV2 to TRBJ2-7, with D possibly matching TRBD1 (5 bases). The germline V gene has CDR1 SNHLY and CDR2 FYNNEI. This CDR3 has 14 amino acids. Trimming left V 7 bases short and J 0 bases short, with 13 bases between.

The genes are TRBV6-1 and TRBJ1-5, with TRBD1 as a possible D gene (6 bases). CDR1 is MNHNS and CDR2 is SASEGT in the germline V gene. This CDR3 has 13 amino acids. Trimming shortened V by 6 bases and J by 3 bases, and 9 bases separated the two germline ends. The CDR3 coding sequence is TGTGCCAGCAGCCGGACAGTCAATCAGCCCCAGCATTTT. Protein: CASSRTVNQPQHF.

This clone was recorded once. CDR3 in amino acids: CASSPAGGHSQYF. The CDR3 DNA reads TGTGCCAGCAGCCCTGCGGGGGGACACAGTCAGTACTTC. The V call is TRBV11-2, the J call TRBJ2-4; TRBD2 agrees at 8 bases. In germline, CDR1 is SGHAT, CDR2 FQNNGV. V lost 5 bases and J lost 12; bases outside the gene matches: 9. The length of the CDR3 is 13 residues.

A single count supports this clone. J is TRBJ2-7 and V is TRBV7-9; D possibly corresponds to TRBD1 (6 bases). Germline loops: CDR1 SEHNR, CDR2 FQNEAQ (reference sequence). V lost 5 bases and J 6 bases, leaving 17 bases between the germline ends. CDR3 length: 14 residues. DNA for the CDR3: TGTGCCAGCAGCCACGGGACACTGATAGGCGAGCAGTACTTC. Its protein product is CASSHGTLIGEQYF.

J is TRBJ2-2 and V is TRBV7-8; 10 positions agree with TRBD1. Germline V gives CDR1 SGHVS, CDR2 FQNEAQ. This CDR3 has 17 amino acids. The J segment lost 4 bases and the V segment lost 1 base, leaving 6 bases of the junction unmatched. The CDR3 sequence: CASSLEGTGEFTGELFF. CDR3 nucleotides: TGTGCCAGCAGCTTAGAAGGGACAGGGGAGTTCACCGGGGAGCTGTTTTTT. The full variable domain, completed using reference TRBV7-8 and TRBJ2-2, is GAGVSQSPRYKVAKRGQDVALRCDPISGHVSLFWYQQALGQGPEFLTYFQNEAQLDKSGLPSDRFFAERPEGSVSTLKIQRTQQEDSAVYLCASSLEGTGEFTGELFFGEGSRLTVL.

CDR3 residues: CASSPQGVEAFF. In DNA, the CDR3 is TGTGCCAGCAGCCCACAGGGGGTGGAAGCTTTCTTT. The rearrangement joins TRBV7-2 to TRBJ1-1; TRBD1 matches at 8 bases. With 5 bases clipped from V and 8 bases from J, the junction kept 4 bases outside the gene matches. The germline V gene encodes CDR1 SGHTA and CDR2 FQGNSA. This CDR3 contains 12 residues.

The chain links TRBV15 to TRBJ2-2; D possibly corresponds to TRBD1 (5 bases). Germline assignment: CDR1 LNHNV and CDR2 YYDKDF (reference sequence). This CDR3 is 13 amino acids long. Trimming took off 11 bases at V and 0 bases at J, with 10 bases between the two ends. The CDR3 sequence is CAAAGPNTGELFF. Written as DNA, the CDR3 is TGTGCCGCCGCAGGGCCGAACACCGGGGAGCTGTTTTTT.

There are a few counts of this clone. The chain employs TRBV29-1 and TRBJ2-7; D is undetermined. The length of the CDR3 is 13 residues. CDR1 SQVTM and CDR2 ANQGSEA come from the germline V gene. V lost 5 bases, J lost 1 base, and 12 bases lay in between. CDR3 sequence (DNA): TGCAGCGTTAATGGAGACCCATCCTACGAGCAGTACTTC. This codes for CSVNGDPSYEQYF.

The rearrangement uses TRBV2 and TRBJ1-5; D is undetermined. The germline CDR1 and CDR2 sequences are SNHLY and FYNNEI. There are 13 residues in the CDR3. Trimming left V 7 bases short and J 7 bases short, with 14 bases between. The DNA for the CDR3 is TGTGCCAGCAACGTCTACGGGGAACAGCCCCAGCATTTT. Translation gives CASNVYGEQPQHF.

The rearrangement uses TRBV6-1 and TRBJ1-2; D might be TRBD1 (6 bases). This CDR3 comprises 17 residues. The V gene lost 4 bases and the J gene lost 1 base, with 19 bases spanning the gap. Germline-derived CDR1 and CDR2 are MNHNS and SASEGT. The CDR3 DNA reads TGTGCCAGCAGTGGGGGGGGGCAGGGGCGCGGTAACTATGGCTACACCTTC. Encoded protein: CASSGGGQGRGNYGYTF.

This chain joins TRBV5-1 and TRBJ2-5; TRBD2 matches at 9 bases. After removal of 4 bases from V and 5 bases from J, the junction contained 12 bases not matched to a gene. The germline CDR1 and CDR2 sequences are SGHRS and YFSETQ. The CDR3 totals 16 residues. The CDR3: CASSGLAGASRETQYF. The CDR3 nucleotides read TGCGCCAGCAGCGGATTAGCGGGAGCCTCAAGGGAGACCCAGTACTTC.

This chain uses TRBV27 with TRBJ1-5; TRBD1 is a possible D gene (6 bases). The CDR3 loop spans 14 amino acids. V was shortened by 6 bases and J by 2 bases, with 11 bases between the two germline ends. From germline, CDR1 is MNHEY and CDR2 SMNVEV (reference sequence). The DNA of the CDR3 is TGTGCCAGCAGCAGGGGTGTGGGCAATCAGCCCCAGCATTTT. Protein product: CASSRGVGNQPQHF.

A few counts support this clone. The chain's CDR3 is CASKTGQGNTGELFF. DNA for the CDR3: TGTGCCAGCAAAACCGGACAGGGAAACACCGGGGAGCTGTTTTTT. This sequence joins TRBV7-8 and TRBJ2-2; 8 bases align to TRBD1. Germline lookup yields CDR1 SGHVS and CDR2 FQNEAQ. This CDR3 is 15 amino acids long. V dropped 7 bases and J dropped 2; count of bases not matched to a gene: 6.

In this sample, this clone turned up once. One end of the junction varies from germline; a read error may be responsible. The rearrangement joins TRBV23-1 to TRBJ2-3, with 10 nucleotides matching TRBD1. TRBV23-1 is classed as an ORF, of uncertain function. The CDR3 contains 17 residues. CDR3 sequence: CASSHETGGQVPDTRYF. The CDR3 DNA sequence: TGCGCCAGCAGTCACGAGACAGGGGGCCAAGTCCCAGATACGCGGTATTTT.

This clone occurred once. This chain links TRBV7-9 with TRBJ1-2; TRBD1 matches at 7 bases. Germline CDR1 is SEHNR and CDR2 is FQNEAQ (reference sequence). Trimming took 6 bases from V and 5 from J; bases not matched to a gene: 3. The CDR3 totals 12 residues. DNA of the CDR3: TGTGCCAGCAGTCGACAGGGTTATGGCTACACCTTC. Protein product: CASSRQGYGYTF.

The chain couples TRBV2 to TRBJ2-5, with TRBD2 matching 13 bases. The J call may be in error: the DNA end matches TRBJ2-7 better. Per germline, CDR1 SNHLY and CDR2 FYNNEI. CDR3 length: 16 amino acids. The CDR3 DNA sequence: TGTGCCAGCAGTAGACTAGCGGGAGGTGGGGGGCACGAGCAGTACTTC. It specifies CASSRLAGGGGHEQYF.

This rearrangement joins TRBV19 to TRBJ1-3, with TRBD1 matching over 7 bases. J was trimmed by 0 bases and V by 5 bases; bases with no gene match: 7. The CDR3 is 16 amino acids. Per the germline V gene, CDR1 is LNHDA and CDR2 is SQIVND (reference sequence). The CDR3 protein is CASSGRTGHSGNTIYF. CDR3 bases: TGTGCCAGTAGTGGACGGACAGGCCACTCTGGAAACACCATATATTTT.

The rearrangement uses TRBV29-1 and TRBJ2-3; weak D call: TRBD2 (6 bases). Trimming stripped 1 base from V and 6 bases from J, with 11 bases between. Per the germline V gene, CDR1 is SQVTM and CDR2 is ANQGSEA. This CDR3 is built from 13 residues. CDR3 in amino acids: CSVEGDSGDTQYF. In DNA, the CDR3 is TGCAGCGTTGAAGGGGACTCTGGCGATACGCAGTATTTT.

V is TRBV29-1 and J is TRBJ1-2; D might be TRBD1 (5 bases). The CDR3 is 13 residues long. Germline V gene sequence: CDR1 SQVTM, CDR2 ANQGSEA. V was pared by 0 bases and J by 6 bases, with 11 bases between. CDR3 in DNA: TGCAGCGTTGAAGATGACAGCAGCAATGGCTACACCTTC. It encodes CSVEDDSSNGYTF.